These 23 T cell receptor beta chains were sequenced from one sample in a study of blood T cell repertoires in COVID-19. Clones were read by immunoSEQ multiplex PCR, and TCRdb kept only the in-frame ones, dropping some. There are about 120,000 clones in the sample; 70% to 90% occur only once, and 3.8% lies in the top ten. The sample taken for sequencing was peripheral blood. These receptors were collected from a woman in her fifties or sixties with acute or convalescent COVID-19.

The chain is built from TRBV2 and TRBJ2-3; D might be TRBD2 (6 bases). Trimming pared 4 bases from V and 2 bases from J, leaving 10 bases between. Germline V lookup: CDR1 SNHLY, CDR2 FYNNEI. This CDR3 has 14 amino acids. The CDR3 bases are TGTGCCAGCAGTGCTGAGCGGGCCACAGATACGCAGTATTTT. Translated: CASSAERATDTQYF.

V and J are TRBV7-9 and TRBJ2-3; 8 nucleotides line up with TRBD1. The trim removed 5 bases at V and 8 bases at J, leaving 9 bases unmatched. Germline CDR1 and CDR2: SEHNR and FQNEAQ (reference sequence). The CDR3 loop spans 14 amino acids. DNA of the CDR3: TGTGCCAGCAGCCCCTCCGGGACAGGCGGTACGCAGTATTTT. This gives the protein CASSPSGTGGTQYF.

The V gene is TRBV6-6, the J gene TRBJ2-1, with 10 bases that match TRBD2. V trimming: 6 bases; J trimming: 4 bases; junction bases outside the gene matches: 9. CDR3 size: 16 residues. Germline values: CDR1 MNHNY, CDR2 SVGAGI (reference sequence). The CDR3 region is CASSRRRLAGYNEQFF. The CDR3 bases are TGTGCCAGCAGCAGAAGAAGACTAGCGGGTTACAATGAGCAGTTCTTC.

J is TRBJ2-7 and V is TRBV30; TRBD2 might be the D (6 bases). The V gene lost 0 bases and the J gene lost 0 bases, with 12 bases spanning the gap. Germline lookup yields CDR1 GTSNPN and CDR2 SVGIG (reference sequence). CDR3 size: 15 residues. The CDR3 is CAWSVLGTASYEQYF. DNA of the CDR3: TGTGCCTGGAGTGTACTCGGGACTGCCTCCTACGAGCAGTACTTC.

V and J are TRBV29-1 and TRBJ2-3, with 8 bases fitting TRBD1. The CDR3 sequence is 11 residues long. Trimming removed 8 bases from V and 5 bases from J; junction bases left unmatched: 3. CDR1 is SQVTM, CDR2 ANQGSEA, per germline. CDR3 coding DNA: TGCAGCTTAGACAGGGGAGATACGCAGTATTTT. Amino acid sequence: CSLDRGDTQYF.

The chain has TRBV28 and TRBJ2-7; 12 nucleotides agree with TRBD2. CDR3 length: 17 amino acids. V shed 4 bases, J shed 2 bases, and the junction held 9 bases outside the gene matches. Germline CDR1 is MDHEN and CDR2 is SYDVKM. The CDR3 nucleotides are TGTGCCAGCAGTTCCCCTAGTCTAGCGGGAGGGCCCTACGAGCAGTACTTC. As protein: CASSSPSLAGGPYEQYF.

The V gene is TRBV19, the J gene TRBJ2-3; D perhaps matches TRBD1 (5 bases). Germline assignment: CDR1 LNHDA and CDR2 SQIVND (reference sequence). With 3 bases removed from V and 1 base from J, the gap between germline ends came to 11 bases. The CDR3 spans 15 residues. CDR3 nucleotides: TGTGCCAGTAGTATGGCCAGGGCTCGCACAGATACGCAGTATTTT. Its translation: CASSMARARTDTQYF.

V and J are TRBV27 and TRBJ2-2, with D unclear. The CDR3 totals 12 residues. Germline V CDR1 and CDR2: MNHEY, SMNVEV (reference sequence). The ends were cut back, 6 bases at V and 2 bases at J, with 4 bases in the middle. CDR3 bases: TGTGCCAGCAGGCGTAACACCGGGGAGCTGTTTTTT. It yields the protein CASRRNTGELFF.

The V gene is TRBV9, the J gene TRBJ2-1, with a weak D call TRBD1 (6 bases). The CDR3 spans 15 residues. Trimming cost V 4 bases and J 8 bases, with 19 bases left between them. Germline CDR1 and CDR2: SGDLS and YYNGEE. The CDR3 DNA reads as TGTGCCAGCAGCTCCCGACAGGCTGGTCGCGATGAGCAGTTCTTC. It codes for CASSSRQAGRDEQFF.

The rearrangement joins TRBV2 to TRBJ1-1; no definite D call. Trimming removed 4 bases from V and 1 base from J, with 10 bases in between. The CDR3 loop spans 14 amino acids. Germline CDR1 SNHLY, CDR2 FYNNEI. The CDR3 loop is CASSVRAGNTEAFF. For the CDR3, the DNA is TGTGCCAGCAGTGTTAGGGCGGGGAACACTGAAGCTTTCTTT.

The chain links TRBV24-1 to TRBJ2-5, with 12 nucleotides matching TRBD1. CDR1 is KGHDR, CDR2 SFDVKD, per germline. This CDR3 is built from 16 residues. V was clipped by 3 bases and J by 5 bases; unmatched bases: 6. CDR3 sequence (DNA): TGTGCCACCAGTGATGGGGACAGGGGGCGCGGGGAGACCCAGTACTTC. It specifies CATSDGDRGRGETQYF.

V is TRBV3-1 (or the pseudogene TRBV3-2) and J is TRBJ1-5, with D uncertain. This CDR3 spans 14 amino acids. The V end lost 1 base, the J end lost 1 base, and 5 bases lay between the germline ends. The germline V gene encodes CDR1 LGHDT and CDR2 YNNKEL (reference sequence). DNA for the CDR3: TGTGCCAGCAGCCAAGGGCACAGCAATCAGCCCCAGCATTTT. This encodes CASSQGHSNQPQHF.

This chain joins TRBV7-9 and TRBJ1-3, with 9 positions matching TRBD1. Per the germline V gene, CDR1 is SEHNR and CDR2 is FQNEAQ (reference sequence). J gave up 4 bases and V 2 bases, and 6 bases lay outside the gene matches. The CDR3 covers 16 residues. This CDR3 reads CASSLSGTGSGNTIYF. The CDR3 DNA reads TGTGCCAGCAGCTTATCCGGGACAGGGTCCGGAAACACCATATATTTT.

The gene calls are TRBV9 and TRBJ1-6, with 8 bases lining up with TRBD1. The CDR3 spans 17 residues. Germline CDR1 is SGDLS and CDR2 is YYNGEE. Trimming cost V 0 bases and J 10 bases; bases outside gene matches: 12. The chain's CDR3 is CASSVGDGGQGTSPLHF. CDR3 DNA: TGTGCCAGCAGCGTAGGGGATGGAGGACAGGGCACGTCACCCCTCCACTTT.

This clone has just a few counts. The rearrangement joins TRBV9 to TRBJ1-4; perhaps TRBD1 as D (6 bases). The V gene lost 4 bases and the J gene lost 1 base, with 11 bases spanning the gap. This CDR3 is built from 15 residues. Germline loops: CDR1 SGDLS, CDR2 YYNGEE. CDR3 loop: CASSQGLLTNEKLFF. The CDR3 DNA reads TGTGCCAGCAGCCAGGGGCTCTTAACTAATGAAAAACTGTTTTTT.

The count of this clone is one. This rearrangement joins TRBV25-1 to TRBJ2-1, with 7 positions matching TRBD2. The CDR3 covers 16 residues. Germline V gene data show CDR1 as MGHDK and CDR2 as SYGVNS. V lost 1 base, J lost 6 bases, and 9 bases stayed unmatched. CDR3 amino acids: CASSESGGSTANEQFF. The CDR3 DNA is TGTGCCAGCAGTGAATCGGGCGGGAGCACCGCCAATGAGCAGTTCTTC.

The chain links TRBV11-2 to TRBJ2-2, with TRBD2 as a possible D gene (6 bases). This CDR3 is built from 18 residues. Trimming removed 1 base from V and 0 bases from J, with 15 bases in between. CDR1 and CDR2 from the germline V gene are SGHAT and FQNNGV. The CDR3 nucleotides read TGTGCCAGCAGCTTAGTACGACCGGGACTGACGAACACCGGGGAGCTGTTTTTT. It specifies CASSLVRPGLTNTGELFF. Together with reference TRBV11-2 and TRBJ2-2, the CDR3 gives the full variable domain: EAGVAQSPRYKIIEKRQSVAFWCNPISGHATLYWYQQILGQGPKLLIQFQNNGVVDDSQLPKDRFSAERLKGVDSTLKIQPAKLEDSAVYLCASSLVRPGLTNTGELFFGEGSRLTVL.

The chain couples TRBV18 to TRBJ2-5; no clear D gene. Germline CDR1 and CDR2: KGHSH and LQKENI. The V end was cut by 1 base, the J end by 5 bases, with 8 bases between. The CDR3 has 13 residues. The CDR3 region has the DNA TGTGCCAGCTCACCACGGGCCGCGGAGACCCAGTACTTC. This translates into CASSPRAAETQYF. Together with reference TRBV18 and TRBJ2-5, the CDR3 gives the full variable domain: NAGVMQNPRHLVRRRGQEARLRCSPMKGHSHVYWYRQLPEEGLKFMVYLQKENIIDESGMPKERFSAEFPKEGPSILRIQQVVRGDSAAYFCASSPRAAETQYFGPGTRLLVL.

This chain joins TRBV29-1 and TRBJ2-2; possibly TRBD1 for D (7 bases). Trimming removed 3 bases from V and 7 bases from J, with 9 bases in between. CDR1 is SQVTM and CDR2 is ANQGSEA in the germline V gene. The CDR3 spans 12 residues. The CDR3 bases are TGCAGCGTTGACAGGGGGGTCGGGGAGCTGTTTTTT. Protein sequence: CSVDRGVGELFF.

Of note for this clone: Other nucleotide sequences from this sample produce the same CDR3. The chain carries TRBV5-1 and TRBJ2-3; 15 bases match TRBD2. Germline CDR1 SGHRS, CDR2 YFSETQ. CDR3 length: 15 residues. With 4 bases clipped from V and 5 bases from J, the junction kept 2 bases outside the gene matches. In nucleotides, the CDR3 is TGCGCCAGCAGCAAGGGACTAGCGGGAGGAGATACGCAGTATTTT. It codes for CASSKGLAGGDTQYF.

CDR3 region: CASSHGIGVGNTIYF. The DNA for the CDR3 is TGTGCCAGCAGCCATGGCATCGGAGTAGGAAACACCATATATTTT. The V gene is TRBV4-2, the J gene TRBJ1-3; D gene ambiguous. The V end was cut by 3 bases, the J end by 4 bases, with 13 bases between. Per the germline V gene, CDR1 is LGHNA and CDR2 is YNFKEQ. The CDR3 extends over 15 amino acids.

Details on this clone: Other DNA sequences in the sample encode the same CDR3. V usage is TRBV18 and J usage is TRBJ1-6, with 10 bases lining up with TRBD1. The CDR3 totals 14 residues. V trimming: 6 bases; J trimming: 8 bases; junction bases outside the gene matches: 4. Germline V gives CDR1 KGHSH, CDR2 LQKENI. The CDR3 DNA sequence: TGTGCCAGCTCCCCCGGGACAGGGGATTCACCCCTCCACTTT. Residues: CASSPGTGDSPLHF. The full variable domain, with the rest looked up from reference TRBV18 and TRBJ1-6, is NAGVMQNPRHLVRRRGQEARLRCSPMKGHSHVYWYRQLPEEGLKFMVYLQKENIIDESGMPKERFSAEFPKEGPSILRIQQVVRGDSAAYFCASSPGTGDSPLHFGNGTRLTVT.

The count of this clone is one. The CDR3 spells CAWSRQDNQPQHF. CDR3 bases: TGTGCCTGGAGTCGGCAGGACAATCAGCCCCAGCATTTT. The genes are TRBV30 and TRBJ1-5; D uncertain. This CDR3 has 13 residues. CDR1 and CDR2 (germline): GTSNPN, SVGIG (reference sequence). V dropped 2 bases and J dropped 3 bases, with 8 bases sitting between them.